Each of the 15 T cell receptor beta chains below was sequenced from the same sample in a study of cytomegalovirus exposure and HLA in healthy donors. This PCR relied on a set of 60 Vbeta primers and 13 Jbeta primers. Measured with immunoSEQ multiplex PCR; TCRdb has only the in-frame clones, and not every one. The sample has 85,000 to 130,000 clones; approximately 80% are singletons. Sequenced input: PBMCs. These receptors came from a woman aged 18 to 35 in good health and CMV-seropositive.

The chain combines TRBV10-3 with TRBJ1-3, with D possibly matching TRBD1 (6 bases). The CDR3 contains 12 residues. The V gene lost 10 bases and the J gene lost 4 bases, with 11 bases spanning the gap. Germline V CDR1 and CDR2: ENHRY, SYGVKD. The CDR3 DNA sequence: TGTGCCACTAGGACAGCAGGAAACACCATATATTTT. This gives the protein CATRTAGNTIYF.

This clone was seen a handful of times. The CDR3 here is CASTHGGVSTDTQYF. The CDR3 DNA follows: TGTGCCAGCACTCACGGGGGAGTGAGCACAGATACGCAGTATTTT. This chain joins TRBV5-6 and TRBJ2-3, with D possibly being TRBD2 (6 bases). The germline V and J ends were trimmed by 6 bases and 0 bases, with 14 bases remaining between them. The CDR3 sequence is 15 residues long. Per germline, CDR1 SGHDT and CDR2 YYEEEE.

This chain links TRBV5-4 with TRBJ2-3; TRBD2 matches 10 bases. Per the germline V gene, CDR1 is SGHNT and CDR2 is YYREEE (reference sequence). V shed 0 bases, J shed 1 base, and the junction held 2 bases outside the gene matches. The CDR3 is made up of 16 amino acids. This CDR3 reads CASSLDTSGGTDTQYF. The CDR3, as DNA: TGTGCCAGCAGCTTGGATACTAGCGGGGGCACAGATACGCAGTATTTT.

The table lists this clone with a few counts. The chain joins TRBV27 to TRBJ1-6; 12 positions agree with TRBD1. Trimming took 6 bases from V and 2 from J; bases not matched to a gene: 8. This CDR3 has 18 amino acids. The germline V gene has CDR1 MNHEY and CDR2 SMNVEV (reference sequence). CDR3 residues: CASSRGQGARPYNSPLHF. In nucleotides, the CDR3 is TGTGCCAGCAGCCGGGGACAGGGGGCGCGCCCCTATAATTCACCCCTCCACTTT.

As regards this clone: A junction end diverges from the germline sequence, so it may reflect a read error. Here the CDR3 DNA reads TGTGCTAGCAGCTTGTCAGGGTTGGAGACCCAGTACTTC. It yields the protein CASSLSGLETQYF. The V gene is TRBV7-7, the J gene TRBJ2-5, with a tentative D call TRBD1 (5 bases). This CDR3 contains 13 residues. Germline CDR1 is SSHAT and CDR2 is FNYEAQ (reference sequence). The full variable domain, in which reference TRBV7-7 and TRBJ2-5 provide the parts outside the CDR3, is GAGVSQSPRYKVTKRGQDVTLRCDPISSHATLYWYQQALGQGPEFLTYFNYEAQPDKSGLPSDRFSAERPEGSISTLTIQRTEQRDSAMYRCASSLSGLETQYFGPGTRLLVL.

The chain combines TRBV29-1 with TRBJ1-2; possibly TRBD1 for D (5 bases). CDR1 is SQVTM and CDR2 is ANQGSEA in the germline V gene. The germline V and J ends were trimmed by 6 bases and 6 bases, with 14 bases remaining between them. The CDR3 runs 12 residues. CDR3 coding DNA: TGCAGCGTAGCCAGGGCCGGAGATGGCTACACCTTC. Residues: CSVARAGDGYTF.

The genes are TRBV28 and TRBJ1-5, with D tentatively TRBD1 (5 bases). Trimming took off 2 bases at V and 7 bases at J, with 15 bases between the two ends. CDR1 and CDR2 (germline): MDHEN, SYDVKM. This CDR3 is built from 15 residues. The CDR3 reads CASSLVKGIMQPQHF. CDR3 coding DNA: TGTGCCAGCAGTTTAGTAAAGGGGATTATGCAGCCCCAGCATTTT.

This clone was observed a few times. The CDR3 is CASSSRTGAQETQYF. The CDR3 DNA follows: TGTGCCAGCAGCTCGAGGACAGGGGCGCAAGAGACCCAGTACTTC. The rearrangement joins TRBV5-4 to TRBJ2-5, with 9 bases matching TRBD1. The V gene end was trimmed by 3 bases and the J gene end by 2 bases; junction bases not matched to a gene: 5. The CDR3 covers 15 residues. Germline loops: CDR1 SGHNT, CDR2 YYREEE (reference sequence).

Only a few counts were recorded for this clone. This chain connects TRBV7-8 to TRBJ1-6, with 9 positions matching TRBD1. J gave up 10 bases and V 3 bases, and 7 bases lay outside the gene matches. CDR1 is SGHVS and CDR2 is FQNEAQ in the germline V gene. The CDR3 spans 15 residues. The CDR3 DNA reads TGTGCCAGCAGCTTTCTCGGGACAGGGAACTCACCCCTCCACTTT. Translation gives CASSFLGTGNSPLHF.

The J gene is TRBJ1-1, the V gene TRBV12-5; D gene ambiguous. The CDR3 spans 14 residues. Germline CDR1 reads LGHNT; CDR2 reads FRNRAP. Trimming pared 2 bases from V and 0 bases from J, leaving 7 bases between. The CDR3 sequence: CASGLSTVNTEAFF. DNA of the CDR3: TGTGCTAGTGGTTTGTCTACAGTGAACACTGAAGCTTTCTTT.

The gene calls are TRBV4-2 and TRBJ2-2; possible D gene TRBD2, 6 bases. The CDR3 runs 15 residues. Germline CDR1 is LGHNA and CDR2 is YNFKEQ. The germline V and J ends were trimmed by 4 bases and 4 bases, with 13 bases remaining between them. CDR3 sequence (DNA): TGTGCCAGCAGCCCCACCCGGGGGACCACCGGGGAGCTGTTTTTT. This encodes CASSPTRGTTGELFF.

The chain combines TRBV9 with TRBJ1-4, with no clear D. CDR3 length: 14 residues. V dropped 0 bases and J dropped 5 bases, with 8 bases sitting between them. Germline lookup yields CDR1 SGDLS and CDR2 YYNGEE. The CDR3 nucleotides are TGTGCCAGCAGCGTAGTGGGAGAGAATGAAAAACTGTTTTTT. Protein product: CASSVVGENEKLFF.

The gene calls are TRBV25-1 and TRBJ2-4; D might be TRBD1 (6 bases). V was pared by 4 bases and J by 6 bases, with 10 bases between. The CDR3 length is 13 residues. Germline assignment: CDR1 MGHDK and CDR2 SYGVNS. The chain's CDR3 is CASSVQGANIQYF. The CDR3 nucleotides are TGTGCCAGCAGTGTACAGGGTGCAAACATTCAGTACTTC.

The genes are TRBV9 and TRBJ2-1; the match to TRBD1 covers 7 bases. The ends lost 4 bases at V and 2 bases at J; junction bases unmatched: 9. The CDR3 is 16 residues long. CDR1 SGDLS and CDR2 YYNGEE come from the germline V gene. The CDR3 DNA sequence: TGTGCCAGCAGCCCAGGGACAGCGCTGACCTACAATGAGCAGTTCTTC. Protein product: CASSPGTALTYNEQFF.

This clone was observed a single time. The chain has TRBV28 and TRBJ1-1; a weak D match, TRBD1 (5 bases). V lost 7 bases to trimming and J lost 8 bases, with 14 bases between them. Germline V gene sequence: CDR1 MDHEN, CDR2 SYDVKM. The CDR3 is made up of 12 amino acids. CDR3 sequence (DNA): TGTGCCAGCACCCAGGACATCACCGAAGCTTTCTTT. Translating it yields CASTQDITEAFF.